Included here is one TCR beta chain sequence, with context. The data belong to a study of shared clonotypes between healthy human individuals. The naive CD8 fraction comprised CD45RO-negative cells positively selected for CCR7 and excluded terminally differentiated effector memory CD45RA+ cells. V lost 7 bases and J 5 bases, leaving 17 bases between the germline ends. The CDR3 is 14 residues long. The germline V gene has CDR1 MNHEY and CDR2 SMNVEV (reference sequence). At deep level, the assay was performed. Each PCR replicate from the sorted subsets contained 200 to 250 ng DNA, which is about 30,000 T cell genomes. TCRdb's table, derived via immunoSEQ multiplex PCR, lists solely in-frame clones and lacks some. This table has around 620,000 clones, around 95% appearing once.

What was sequenced was naive CD8+ T cells sorted from blood. This rearrangement joins TRBV27 to TRBJ2-5; tentatively, D is TRBD1 (6 bases). The receptor was isolated from a woman younger than 45 in good health. This CDR3 reads CASTPGGGWETQYF. The CDR3 DNA follows: TGTGCCAGCACCCCGGGTGGGGGCTGGGAGACCCAGTACTTC.